The clone carrying this T cell receptor beta chain was seen only a few times. The V end lost 3 bases, the J end lost 2 bases, and 8 bases lay between the germline ends. Germline CDR1 MGHDK, CDR2 SYGVNS. The CDR3 spans 13 residues. Some clones are missing from TCRdb's copy, which holds only in-frame ones; the method was immunoSEQ multiplex PCR. Seen here are 380,000 or so clones, approximately 87% observed once, and the top ten hold approximately 1.2%. The entry originates in a study of blood T cell repertoires in COVID-19. As for the study in general: Samples of COVID-19 (acute and convalescent) were obtained from the United States, Italy and Spain. In each case, the material was cDNA or gDNA derived from T cells, B-cell-depleted T cells, or PBMCs.

The source of this sequence is a man aged 25-45 years who had recovered from COVID-19. The chain recombines TRBV25-1 with TRBJ2-7; weak D call: TRBD1 (6 bases). The sample taken for sequencing was PBMCs or T cells enriched from blood (not recorded which). The CDR3 coding sequence is TGTGCCAGCAGTGATACAGGGACCTACGAGCAGTACTTC. This translates into CASSDTGTYEQYF.